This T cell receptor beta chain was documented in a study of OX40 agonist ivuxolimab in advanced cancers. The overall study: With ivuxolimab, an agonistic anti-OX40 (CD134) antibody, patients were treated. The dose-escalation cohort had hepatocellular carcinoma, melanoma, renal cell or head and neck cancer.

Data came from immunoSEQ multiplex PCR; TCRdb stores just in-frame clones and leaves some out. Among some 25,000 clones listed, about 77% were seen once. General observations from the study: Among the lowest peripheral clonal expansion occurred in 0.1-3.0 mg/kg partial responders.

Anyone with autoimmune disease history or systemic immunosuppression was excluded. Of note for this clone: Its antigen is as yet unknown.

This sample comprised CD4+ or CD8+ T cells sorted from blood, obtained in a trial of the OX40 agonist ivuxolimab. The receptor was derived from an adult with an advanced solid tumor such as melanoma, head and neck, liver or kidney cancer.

This CDR3 is CASSLGGSGATDTQYF. The CDR3 DNA reads TGCGCCAGCAGCTTGGGGGGCAGCGGGGCCACAGATACGCAGTATTTT. V is TRBV5-1 and J is TRBJ2-3; TRBD2 matches 7 bases. The CDR3 contains 16 residues. Losses at the gene ends were 0 bases for V and 2 bases for J; bases not matched to a gene: 6. Germline CDR1 reads SGHRS; CDR2 reads YFSETQ.